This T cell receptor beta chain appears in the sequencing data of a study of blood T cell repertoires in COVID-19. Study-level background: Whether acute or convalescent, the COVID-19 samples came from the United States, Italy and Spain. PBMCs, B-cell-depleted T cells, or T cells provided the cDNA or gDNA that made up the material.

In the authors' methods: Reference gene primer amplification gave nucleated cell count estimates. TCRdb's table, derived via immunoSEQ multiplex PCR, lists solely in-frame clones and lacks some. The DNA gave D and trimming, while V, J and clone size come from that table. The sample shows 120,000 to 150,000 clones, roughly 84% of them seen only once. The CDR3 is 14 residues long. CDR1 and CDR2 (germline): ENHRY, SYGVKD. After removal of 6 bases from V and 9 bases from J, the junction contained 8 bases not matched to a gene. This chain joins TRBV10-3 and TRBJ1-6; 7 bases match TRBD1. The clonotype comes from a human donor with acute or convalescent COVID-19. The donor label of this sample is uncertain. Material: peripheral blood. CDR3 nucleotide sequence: TGTGCCATCAGGAGGGACAGCGATGGTTCACCCCTCCACTTT. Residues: CAIRRDSDGSPLHF.